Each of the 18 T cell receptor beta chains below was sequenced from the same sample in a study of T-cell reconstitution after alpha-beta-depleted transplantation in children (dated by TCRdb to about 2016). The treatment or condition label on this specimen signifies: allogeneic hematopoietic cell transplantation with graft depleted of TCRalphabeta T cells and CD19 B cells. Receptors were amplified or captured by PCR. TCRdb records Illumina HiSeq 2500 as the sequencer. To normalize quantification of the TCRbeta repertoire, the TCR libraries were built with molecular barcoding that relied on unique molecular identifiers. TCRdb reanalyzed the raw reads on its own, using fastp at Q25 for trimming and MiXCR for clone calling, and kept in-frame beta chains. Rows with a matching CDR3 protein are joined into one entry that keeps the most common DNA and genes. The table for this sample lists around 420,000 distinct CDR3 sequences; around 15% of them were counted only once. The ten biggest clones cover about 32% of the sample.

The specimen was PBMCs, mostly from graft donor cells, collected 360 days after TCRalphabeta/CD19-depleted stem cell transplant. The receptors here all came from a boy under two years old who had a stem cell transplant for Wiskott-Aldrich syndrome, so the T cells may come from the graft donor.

The CDR3 is CASSTTGSYSNQPQHF. CDR3 sequence (DNA): TGCGCCAGCAGCACGACAGGTTCTTATAGCAATCAGCCCCAGCATTTT. This chain connects TRBV5-1 to TRBJ1-5, with a weak D call TRBD1 (6 bases). Germline CDR1 SGHRS, CDR2 YFSETQ. Trimming took off 4 bases at V and 0 bases at J, with 14 bases between the two ends. This CDR3 region has 16 residues.

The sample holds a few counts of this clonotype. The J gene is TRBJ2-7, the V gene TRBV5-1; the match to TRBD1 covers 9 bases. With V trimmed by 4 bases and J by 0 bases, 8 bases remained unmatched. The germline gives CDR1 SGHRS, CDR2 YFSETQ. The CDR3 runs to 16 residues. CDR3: CASSRTGGSSSYEQYF. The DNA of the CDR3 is TGCGCCAGCAGCCGAACAGGGGGCTCCAGCTCCTACGAGCAGTACTTC.

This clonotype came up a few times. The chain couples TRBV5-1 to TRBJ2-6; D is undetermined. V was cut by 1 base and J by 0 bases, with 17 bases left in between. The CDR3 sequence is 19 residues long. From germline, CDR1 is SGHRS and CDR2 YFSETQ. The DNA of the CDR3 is TGCGCCAGCAGCTTGACCTCTCGACGGCATTCCTCTGGGGCCAACGTCCTGACTTTC. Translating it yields CASSLTSRRHSSGANVLTF.

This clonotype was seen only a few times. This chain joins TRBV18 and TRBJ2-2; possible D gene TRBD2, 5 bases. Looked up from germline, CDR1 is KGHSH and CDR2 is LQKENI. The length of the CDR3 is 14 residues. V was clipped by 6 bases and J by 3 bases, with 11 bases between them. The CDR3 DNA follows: TGTGCCAGCTCCGACTATTGGGACACCGGGGAGCTGTTTTTT. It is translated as CASSDYWDTGELFF.

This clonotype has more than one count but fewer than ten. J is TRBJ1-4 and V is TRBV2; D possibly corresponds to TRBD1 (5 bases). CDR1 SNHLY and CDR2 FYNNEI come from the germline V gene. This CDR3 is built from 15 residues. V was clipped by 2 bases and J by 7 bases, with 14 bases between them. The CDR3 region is CASSELLAGSEKLFF. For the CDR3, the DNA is TGTGCCAGCAGTGAACTACTTGCAGGGAGTGAAAAACTGTTTTTT.

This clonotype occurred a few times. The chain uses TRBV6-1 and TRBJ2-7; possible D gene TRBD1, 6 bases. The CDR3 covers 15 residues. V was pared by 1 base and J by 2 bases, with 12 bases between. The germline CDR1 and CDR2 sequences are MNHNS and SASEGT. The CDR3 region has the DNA TGTGCCAGCAGTGAAGGGGCAGGGGCACCCTACGAGCAGTACTTC. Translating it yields CASSEGAGAPYEQYF.

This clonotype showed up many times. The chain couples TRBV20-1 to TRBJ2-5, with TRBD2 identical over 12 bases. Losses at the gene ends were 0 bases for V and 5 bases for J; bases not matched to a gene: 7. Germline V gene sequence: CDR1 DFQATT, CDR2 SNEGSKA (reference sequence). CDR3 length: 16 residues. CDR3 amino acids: CSARELAGGTRETQYF. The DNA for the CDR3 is TGCAGTGCTAGAGAACTAGCGGGGGGTACTCGGGAGACCCAGTACTTC.

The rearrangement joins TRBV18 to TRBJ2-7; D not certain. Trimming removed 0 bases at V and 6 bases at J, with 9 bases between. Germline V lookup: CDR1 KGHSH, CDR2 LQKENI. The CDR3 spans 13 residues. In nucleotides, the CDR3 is TGTGCCAGCTCACCACCGGGCAGTCTCGAGCAGTACTTC. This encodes CASSPPGSLEQYF. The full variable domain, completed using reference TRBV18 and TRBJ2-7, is NAGVMQNPRHLVRRRGQEARLRCSPMKGHSHVYWYRQLPEEGLKFMVYLQKENIIDESGMPKERFSAEFPKEGPSILRIQQVVRGDSAAYFCASSPPGSLEQYFGPGTRLTVT.

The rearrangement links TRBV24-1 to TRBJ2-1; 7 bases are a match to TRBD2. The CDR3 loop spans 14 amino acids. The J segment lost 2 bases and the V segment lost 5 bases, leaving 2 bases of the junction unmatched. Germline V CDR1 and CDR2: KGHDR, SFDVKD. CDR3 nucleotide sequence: TGTGCCACCAGTGCGGGGAGGGCCTACAATGAGCAGTTCTTC. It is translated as CATSAGRAYNEQFF.

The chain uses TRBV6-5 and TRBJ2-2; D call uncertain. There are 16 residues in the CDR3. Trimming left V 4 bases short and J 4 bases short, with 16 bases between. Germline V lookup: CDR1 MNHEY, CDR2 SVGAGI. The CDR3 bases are TGTGCCAGCAGTTCCAACAGTCTAAGAAGCACCGGGGAGCTGTTTTTT. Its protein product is CASSSNSLRSTGELFF.

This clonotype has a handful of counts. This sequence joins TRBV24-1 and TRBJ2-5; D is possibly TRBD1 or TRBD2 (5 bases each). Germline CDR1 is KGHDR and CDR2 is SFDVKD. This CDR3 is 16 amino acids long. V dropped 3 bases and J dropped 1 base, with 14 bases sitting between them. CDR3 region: CATSDPRGRSQETQYF. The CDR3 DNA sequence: TGTGCCACCAGTGATCCACGGGGCAGGAGCCAAGAGACCCAGTACTTC.

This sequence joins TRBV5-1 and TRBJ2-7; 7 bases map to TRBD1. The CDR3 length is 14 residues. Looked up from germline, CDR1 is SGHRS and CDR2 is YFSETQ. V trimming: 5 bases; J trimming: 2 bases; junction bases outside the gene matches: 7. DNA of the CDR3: TGCGCCAGCAGAGAGTTGGGACAGACCTACGAGCAGTACTTC. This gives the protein CASRELGQTYEQYF.

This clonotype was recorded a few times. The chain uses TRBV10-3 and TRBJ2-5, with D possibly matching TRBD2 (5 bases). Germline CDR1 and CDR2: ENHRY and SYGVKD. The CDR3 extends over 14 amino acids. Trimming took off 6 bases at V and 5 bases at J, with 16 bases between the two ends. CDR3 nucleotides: TGTGCCATCAGGAGAAGCGGTAATGGGGAGACCCAGTACTTC. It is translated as CAIRRSGNGETQYF.

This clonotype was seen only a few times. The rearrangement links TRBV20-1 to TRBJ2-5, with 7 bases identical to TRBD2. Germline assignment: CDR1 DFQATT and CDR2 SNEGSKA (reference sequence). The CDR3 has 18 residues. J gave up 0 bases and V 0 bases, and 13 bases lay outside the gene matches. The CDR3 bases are TGCAGTGCTAGAGATGGGATTAGACTAGCTGAATACCAAGAGACCCAGTACTTC. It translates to CSARDGIRLAEYQETQYF.

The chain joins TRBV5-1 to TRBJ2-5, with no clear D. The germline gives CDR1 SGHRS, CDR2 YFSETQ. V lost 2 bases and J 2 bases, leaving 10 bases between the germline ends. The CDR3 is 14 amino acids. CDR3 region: CASSFRQRQETQYF. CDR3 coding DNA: TGCGCCAGCAGCTTTCGGCAGCGACAAGAGACCCAGTACTTC.

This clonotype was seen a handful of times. The CDR3 is CASSYTGQGAIGELFF. Here the CDR3 DNA reads TGTGCCAGCAGTTACACGGGACAGGGGGCAATCGGGGAGCTGTTTTTT. The rearrangement joins TRBV6-5 to TRBJ2-2, with TRBD1 identical over 12 bases. Per the germline V gene, CDR1 is MNHEY and CDR2 is SVGAGI. The CDR3 length is 16 residues. V dropped 2 bases and J dropped 7; count of bases not matched to a gene: 5.

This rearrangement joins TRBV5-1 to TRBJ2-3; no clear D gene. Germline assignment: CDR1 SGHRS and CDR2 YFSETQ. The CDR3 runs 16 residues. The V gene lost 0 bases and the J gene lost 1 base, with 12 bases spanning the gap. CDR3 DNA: TGCGCCAGCAGCTTGGAGGTCTTCGGTGGCACAGATACGCAGTATTTT. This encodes CASSLEVFGGTDTQYF.

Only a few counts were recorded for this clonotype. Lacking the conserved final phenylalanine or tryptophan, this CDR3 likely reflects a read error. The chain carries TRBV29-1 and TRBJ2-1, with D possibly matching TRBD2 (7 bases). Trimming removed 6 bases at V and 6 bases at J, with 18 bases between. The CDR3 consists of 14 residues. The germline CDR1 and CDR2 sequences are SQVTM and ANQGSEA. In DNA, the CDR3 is TGCAGCGTCGCCAGGGGAGGGAAGGGCAATGAGCAGTTCCTC. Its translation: CSVARGGKGNEQFL.